This T cell receptor (beta chain) derives from a study of cytomegalovirus exposure and HLA in healthy donors. This clone occurred a few times. Its antigen is still unknown. Other DNA sequences from this sample encode an identical CDR3 as well. The CDR3 runs to 18 residues. From germline, CDR1 is LGHNA and CDR2 YSLEER. With V trimmed by 4 bases and J by 0 bases, 11 bases remained unmatched. Findings and limits, study-wide: A link between a missense DCLRE1C variant and TCR beta V- and J-gene trimming emerged from a later analysis. It has been reported that TCR beta sequences accurately predicted the HLA-A and HLA-B alleles of most subjects.

Researchers ran the PCR with 60 Vbeta and 13 Jbeta primers. Method: immunoSEQ multiplex PCR; TCRdb's copy keeps in-frame clones and lacks some. Of some 130,000 clones in the sample, 65% to 80% are singletons; the top ten hold around 1.6%. The source of this sequence is a human donor in good health. The J gene is TRBJ1-3, the V gene TRBV4-3; 8 nucleotides match TRBD1. The source material was PBMCs. The CDR3 sequence: CASSPVTGALTSGNTIYF. CDR3 nucleotide sequence: TGCGCCAGCAGCCCCGTGACAGGGGCCCTAACCTCTGGAAACACCATATATTTT.